This TCR beta chain emerged from a study of cytomegalovirus exposure and HLA in healthy donors. Study background: Researchers found that about 82% of almost 400 genotyped donors fell within the Caucasian-associated ancestry cluster.

The PCR contained 60 Vbeta and 13 Jbeta primers. Sequencing used immunoSEQ multiplex PCR; TCRdb keeps in-frame clones, though not all of them. The table records tens of thousands of clones, about 73% of them present only once. CDR3 length: 15 amino acids. Looked up from germline, CDR1 is SGDLS and CDR2 is YYNGEE. V lost 4 bases and J lost 1; bases outside the gene matches: 6. Material for sequencing was PBMCs. The receptor's source is a man in his forties in good health and CMV-seronegative. V gene TRBV9 combines with J gene TRBJ2-7; 9 positions match TRBD2. CDR3 region: CASSQEAGGSYEQYF. CDR3 sequence (DNA): TGTGCCAGCAGCCAGGAAGCGGGAGGATCCTACGAGCAGTACTTC.